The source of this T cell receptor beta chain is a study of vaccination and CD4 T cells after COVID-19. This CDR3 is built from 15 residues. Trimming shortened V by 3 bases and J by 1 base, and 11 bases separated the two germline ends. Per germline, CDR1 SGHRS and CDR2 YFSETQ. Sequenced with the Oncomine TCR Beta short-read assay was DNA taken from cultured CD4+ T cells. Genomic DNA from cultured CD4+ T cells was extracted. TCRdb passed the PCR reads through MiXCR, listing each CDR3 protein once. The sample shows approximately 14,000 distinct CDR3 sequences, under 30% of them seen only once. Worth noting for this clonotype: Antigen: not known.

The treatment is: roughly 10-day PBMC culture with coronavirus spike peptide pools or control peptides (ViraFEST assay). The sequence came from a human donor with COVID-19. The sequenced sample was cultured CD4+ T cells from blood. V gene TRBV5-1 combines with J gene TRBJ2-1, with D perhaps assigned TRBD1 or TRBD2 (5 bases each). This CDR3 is CASSWDGQSYNEQFF. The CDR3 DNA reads TGCGCCAGCAGCTGGGACGGACAATCCTACAATGAGCAGTTCTTC.